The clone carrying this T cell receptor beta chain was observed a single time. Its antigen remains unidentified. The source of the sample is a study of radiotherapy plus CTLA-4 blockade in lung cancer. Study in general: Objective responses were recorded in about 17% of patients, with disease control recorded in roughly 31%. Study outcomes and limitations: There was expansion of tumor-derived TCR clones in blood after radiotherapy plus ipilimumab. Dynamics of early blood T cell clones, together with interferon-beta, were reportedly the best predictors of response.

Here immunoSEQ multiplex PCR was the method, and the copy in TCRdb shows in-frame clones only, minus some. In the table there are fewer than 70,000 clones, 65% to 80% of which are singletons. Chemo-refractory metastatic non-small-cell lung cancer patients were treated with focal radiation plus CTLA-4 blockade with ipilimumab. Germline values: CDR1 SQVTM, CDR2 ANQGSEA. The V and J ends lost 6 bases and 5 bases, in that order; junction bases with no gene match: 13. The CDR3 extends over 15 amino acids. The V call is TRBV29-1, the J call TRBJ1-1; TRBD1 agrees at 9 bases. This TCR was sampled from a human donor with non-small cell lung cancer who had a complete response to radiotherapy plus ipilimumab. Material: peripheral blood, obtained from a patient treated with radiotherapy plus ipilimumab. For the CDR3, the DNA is TGCAGCGTCGTGCTCGGGACAGGGTTTGGAACTGAAGCTTTCTTT. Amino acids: CSVVLGTGFGTEAFF.